Listed below are T cell receptor beta chains from one sample, sequenced in a study of cytomegalovirus exposure and HLA in healthy donors. Repertoires were generated with immunoSEQ multiplex PCR, while TCRdb's copy carries only in-frame clones and drops some. The sample lists 190,000 or so clones; roughly 88% were seen once. Sequenced: PBMCs. The receptors here all came from a woman in her 30s in good health and CMV-seropositive. CDR3s include the opening cysteine and the closing phenylalanine or tryptophan. A D gene is named only where the DNA matches it firmly.

CDR3nt: TGTGCCAGCAGTCTCACAGGCAATGAGCAGTTCTTC
CDR3aa: CASSLTGNEQFF
j_gene: TRBJ2-1
len: 12
d_gene: .
v_gene: TRBV11-2

CDR3nt: TGTGCCAGTAGTTCCTCGACTACCACCGGGGAGCTGTTTTTT
CDR3aa: CASSSSTTTGELFF
j_gene: TRBJ2-2
len: 14
d_gene: .
v_gene: TRBV19

CDR3nt: TGTGCCAGCAGTTTCCCGGGACAGGGGGCTGGCAATGAGCAGTTCTTC
CDR3aa: CASSFPGQGAGNEQFF
j_gene: TRBJ2-1
len: 16
d_gene: TRBD1
v_gene: TRBV28

CDR3nt: TGTGCCAGCAGCATGGGACAGGGAAACACCATATATTTT
CDR3aa: CASSMGQGNTIYF
j_gene: TRBJ1-3
len: 13
d_gene: TRBD1
v_gene: TRBV7-8

CDR3nt: TGTGCCAGCAGGCAGGACTTTTACAATGAGCAGTTCTTC
CDR3aa: CASRQDFYNEQFF
j_gene: TRBJ2-1
len: 13
d_gene: .
v_gene: TRBV6-6

CDR3nt: TGTGCCAGCAGCCCCCGGGAGGGAAACTATGGCTACACCTTC
CDR3aa: CASSPREGNYGYTF
j_gene: TRBJ1-2
len: 14
d_gene: .
v_gene: TRBV13

CDR3nt: TGCGCCAGCACAATAAGGGGGGGGCGCAACACCGGGGAGCTGTTTTTT
CDR3aa: CASTIRGGRNTGELFF
j_gene: TRBJ2-2
len: 16
d_gene: .
v_gene: TRBV5-1

CDR3nt: TGTGCCAGCAGCCTCGGGACAGGGGAGTACTTC
CDR3aa: CASSLGTGEYF
j_gene: TRBJ2-7
len: 11
d_gene: TRBD1
v_gene: TRBV11-1

CDR3nt: TGTGCCAGCAGCCAAGATCTTGGGACTAGCGGGTCCCCCTACGAGCAGTACTTC
CDR3aa: CASSQDLGTSGSPYEQYF
j_gene: TRBJ2-7
len: 18
d_gene: TRBD2
v_gene: TRBV14

CDR3nt: TGTGCCAGCAGCTCGTCAGGGGGCGCGGGCAATGAGCAGTTCTTC
CDR3aa: CASSSSGGAGNEQFF
j_gene: TRBJ2-1
len: 15
d_gene: TRBD1
v_gene: TRBV5-4

CDR3nt: TGTGCCAGCTCAACTGGACGGGGAATTGAAGCTTTCTTT
CDR3aa: CASSTGRGIEAFF
j_gene: TRBJ1-1
len: 13
d_gene: .
v_gene: TRBV18

CDR3nt: TGCAGCGTTTCTCGGACAGGCGTGAACACTGAAGCTTTCTTT
CDR3aa: CSVSRTGVNTEAFF
j_gene: TRBJ1-1
len: 14
d_gene: TRBD1
v_gene: TRBV29-1

CDR3nt: TGCGCCAGCAGCTTGGAGGCAGGGCAAAATGAAAAACTGTTTTTT
CDR3aa: CASSLEAGQNEKLFF
j_gene: TRBJ1-4
len: 15
d_gene: .
v_gene: TRBV5-1

CDR3nt: TGTGCCAGCAACGAGGCATACGAGCAGTACTTC
CDR3aa: CASNEAYEQYF
j_gene: TRBJ2-7
len: 11
d_gene: .
v_gene: TRBV2

CDR3nt: TGTGCCAGCGGAACAACCGGGACTGCGTCCTACAATGAGCAGTTCTTC
CDR3aa: CASGTTGTASYNEQFF
j_gene: TRBJ2-1
len: 16
d_gene: .
v_gene: TRBV2